These 8 T cell receptor beta chains share one sample of origin, sequenced in a study of cytomegalovirus exposure and HLA in healthy donors. Using immunoSEQ multiplex PCR, the repertoire was profiled, and TCRdb retains in-frame clones only, with some absent. The profile shows more than 300,000 clones, roughly 90% of them singletons. Source material: PBMCs. The receptors here all came from a woman in her late teens or twenties in good health and CMV-seronegative.

This clone came up once. The rearrangement uses TRBV27 and TRBJ2-1; 8 nucleotides align to TRBD2. This CDR3 is 21 amino acids long. The germline gives CDR1 MNHEY, CDR2 SMNVEV (reference sequence). Trimming removed 3 bases from V and 4 bases from J; junction bases left unmatched: 23. CDR3 amino acids: CASSFFDIDNSGKMTYNEQFF. The CDR3 bases are TGTGCCAGCAGTTTCTTCGATATCGACAATAGCGGGAAGATGACTTACAATGAGCAGTTCTTC.

In DNA form, the CDR3 reads TGTGCCTGGACGGGTTTCCTGGCCACCGGGGAGCTGTTTTTT. It codes for CAWTGFLATGELFF. The chain has TRBV30 and TRBJ2-2; D not certain. Trimming took 4 bases from V and 4 from J, leaving 13 bases between them. This CDR3 region has 14 residues. In germline, CDR1 is GTSNPN, CDR2 SVGIG (reference sequence).

V usage is TRBV30 and J usage is TRBJ1-5; D gene uncertain. The CDR3 contains 14 residues. V was pared by 8 bases and J by 2 bases, with 16 bases between. CDR1 and CDR2 (germline): GTSNPN, SVGIG (reference sequence). The CDR3 protein is CAQSAGIGNQPQHF. DNA of the CDR3: TGTGCCCAAAGTGCGGGTATTGGCAATCAGCCCCAGCATTTT.

CDR3 amino acids: CADLGRGGGYTF. Written as DNA, the CDR3 is TGTGCCGACCTGGGTAGGGGAGGAGGCTACACCTTC. V is TRBV2 and J is TRBJ1-2; tentative D call: TRBD1 (5 bases). CDR1 is SNHLY, CDR2 FYNNEI, per germline. The CDR3 has 12 residues. Trimming took off 11 bases at V and 8 bases at J, with 18 bases between the two ends.

The sample holds one count of this clone. The chain couples TRBV11-2 to TRBJ2-1, with TRBD1 matching over 8 bases. Germline lookup yields CDR1 SGHAT and CDR2 FQNNGV. After removal of 8 bases from V and 4 bases from J, the junction contained 7 bases not matched to a gene. The CDR3 runs to 14 residues. CDR3 region: CASARGQAYNEQFF. CDR3 DNA: TGTGCCAGCGCTCGGGGACAGGCTTACAATGAGCAGTTCTTC.

The chain joins TRBV28 to TRBJ1-2; D gene uncertain. The germline V gene encodes CDR1 MDHEN and CDR2 SYDVKM. Trimming shortened V by 9 bases and J by 8 bases, and 16 bases separated the two germline ends. The length of the CDR3 is 12 residues. The CDR3 region is CASSSPPRGYTF. CDR3 nucleotide sequence: TGTGCCAGTTCATCCCCCCCGCGGGGCTACACCTTC.

V gene TRBV2 combines with J gene TRBJ1-2, with a tentative D call TRBD1 (6 bases). The CDR3 covers 14 residues. Germline-derived CDR1 and CDR2 are SNHLY and FYNNEI. V lost 0 bases and J 6 bases, leaving 11 bases between the germline ends. The CDR3: CASSEARTANGYTF. CDR3 in DNA: TGTGCCAGCAGTGAAGCAAGGACAGCCAATGGCTACACCTTC.

This chain connects TRBV19 to TRBJ1-1, with TRBD1 as a possible D gene (5 bases). Germline-derived CDR1 and CDR2 are LNHDA and SQIVND (reference sequence). V lost 4 bases and J 7 bases, leaving 13 bases between the germline ends. This CDR3 is built from 13 residues. CDR3: CASSTGWLGEAFF. The CDR3 nucleotides read TGTGCCAGTAGTACAGGGTGGCTTGGTGAAGCTTTCTTT.